The clone carrying this TCR beta chain was detected once. TCRdb recomputed calls from the 5' RACE reads with MiXCR, one row per CDR3 protein. The sample has more than 75,000 distinct CDR3 sequences; less than 20% are singletons. Germline loops: CDR1 SGHRS, CDR2 YFSETQ. Between the trimmed V and J ends, which lost 4 bases and 8 bases, there was a span of 18 bases. CDR3 length: 15 amino acids. These data come from a study of human T cells and chemical hapten exposure. Unfractionated whole blood yielded total RNA. The source of this sequence is a female donor in good health. The chain joins TRBV5-1 to TRBJ1-4; D possibly corresponds to TRBD1 (6 bases). CDR3 loop: CASSPGGGAEEKLFF. For the CDR3, the DNA is TGCGCCAGCAGCCCGGGAGGGGGGGCAGAAGAAAAACTGTTTTTT. The whole variable domain, remainder taken from reference TRBV5-1 and TRBJ1-4, is KAGVTQTPRYLIKTRGQQVTLSCSPISGHRSVSWYQQTPGQGLQFLFEYFSETQRNKGNFPGRFSGRQFSNSRSEMNVSTLELGDSALYLCASSPGGGAEEKLFFGSGTQLSVL.